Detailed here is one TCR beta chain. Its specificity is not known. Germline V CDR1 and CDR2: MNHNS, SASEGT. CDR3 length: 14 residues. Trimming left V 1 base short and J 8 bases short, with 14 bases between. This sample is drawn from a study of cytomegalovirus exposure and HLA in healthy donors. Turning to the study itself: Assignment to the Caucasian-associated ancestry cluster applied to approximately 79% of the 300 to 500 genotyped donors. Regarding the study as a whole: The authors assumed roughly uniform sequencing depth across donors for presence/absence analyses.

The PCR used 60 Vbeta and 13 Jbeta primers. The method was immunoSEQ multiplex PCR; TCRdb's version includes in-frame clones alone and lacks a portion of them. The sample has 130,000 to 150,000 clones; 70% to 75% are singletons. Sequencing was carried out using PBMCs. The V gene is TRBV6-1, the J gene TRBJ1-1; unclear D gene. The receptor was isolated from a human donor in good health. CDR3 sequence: CASSEGVTRAEAFF. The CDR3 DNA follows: TGTGCCAGCAGTGAAGGGGTAACTAGGGCAGAAGCTTTCTTT.